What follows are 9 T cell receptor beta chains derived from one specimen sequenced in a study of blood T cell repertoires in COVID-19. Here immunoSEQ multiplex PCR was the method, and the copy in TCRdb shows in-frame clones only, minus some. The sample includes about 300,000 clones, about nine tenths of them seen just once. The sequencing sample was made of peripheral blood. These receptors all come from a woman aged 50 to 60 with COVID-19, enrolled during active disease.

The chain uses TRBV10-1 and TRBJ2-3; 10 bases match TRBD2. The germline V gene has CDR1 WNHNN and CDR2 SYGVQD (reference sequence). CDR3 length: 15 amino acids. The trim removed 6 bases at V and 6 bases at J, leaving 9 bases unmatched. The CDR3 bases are TGCGCCAGCAGCTTCTCTAGCGGGAGTTCGGATACGCAGTATTTT. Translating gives CASSFSSGSSDTQYF.

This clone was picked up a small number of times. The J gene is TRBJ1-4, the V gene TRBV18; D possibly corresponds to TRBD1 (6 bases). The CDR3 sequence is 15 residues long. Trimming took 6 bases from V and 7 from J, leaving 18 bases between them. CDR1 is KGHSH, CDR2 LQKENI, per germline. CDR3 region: CASSLGQPKGEKLFF. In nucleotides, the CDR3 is TGTGCCAGCTCCCTTGGACAGCCGAAGGGTGAAAAACTGTTTTTT. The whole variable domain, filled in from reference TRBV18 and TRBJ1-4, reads NAGVMQNPRHLVRRRGQEARLRCSPMKGHSHVYWYRQLPEEGLKFMVYLQKENIIDESGMPKERFSAEFPKEGPSILRIQQVVRGDSAAYFCASSLGQPKGEKLFFGSGTQLSVL.

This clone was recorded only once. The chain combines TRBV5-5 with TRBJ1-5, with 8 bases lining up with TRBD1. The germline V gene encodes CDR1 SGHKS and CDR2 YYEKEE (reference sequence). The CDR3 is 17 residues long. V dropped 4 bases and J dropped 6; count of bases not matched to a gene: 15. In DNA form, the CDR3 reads TGTGCCAGCAGCCCATTCATACTGACAGGGGCGGGTCAGCCCCAGCATTTT. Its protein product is CASSPFILTGAGQPQHF.

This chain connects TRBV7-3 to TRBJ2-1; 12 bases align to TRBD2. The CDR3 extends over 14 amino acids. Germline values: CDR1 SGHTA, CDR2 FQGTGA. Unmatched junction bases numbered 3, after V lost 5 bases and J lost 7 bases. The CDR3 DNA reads TGTGCCAGCAGCACCGGGACTAGCGGGAATGAGCAGTTCTTC. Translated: CASSTGTSGNEQFF.

CDR3 amino acids: CASSGTSTGELFF. CDR3 nucleotide sequence: TGCGCCAGCAGCGGGACATCTACCGGGGAGCTGTTTTTT. V and J are TRBV5-1 and TRBJ2-2; D is perhaps TRBD1 (6 bases). Germline V CDR1 and CDR2: SGHRS, YFSETQ. The V gene lost 4 bases and the J gene lost 5 bases, with 9 bases spanning the gap. This CDR3 comprises 13 residues. The entire variable domain, with the rest obtained from reference TRBV5-1 and TRBJ2-2, is as follows: KAGVTQTPRYLIKTRGQQVTLSCSPISGHRSVSWYQQTPGQGLQFLFEYFSETQRNKGNFPGRFSGRQFSNSRSEMNVSTLELGDSALYLCASSGTSTGELFFGEGSRLTVL.

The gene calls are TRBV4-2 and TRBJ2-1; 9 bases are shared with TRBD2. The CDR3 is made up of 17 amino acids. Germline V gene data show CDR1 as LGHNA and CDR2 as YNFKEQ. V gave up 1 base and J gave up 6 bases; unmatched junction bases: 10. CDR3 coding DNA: TGTGCCAGCAGCCAAGTAATGGGGCGGGAGGGCGGCAATGAGCAGTTCTTC. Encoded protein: CASSQVMGREGGNEQFF.

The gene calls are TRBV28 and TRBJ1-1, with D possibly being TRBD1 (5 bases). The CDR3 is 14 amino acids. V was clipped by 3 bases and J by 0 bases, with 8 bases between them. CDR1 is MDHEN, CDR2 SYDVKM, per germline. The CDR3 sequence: CASSLGGLNTEAFF. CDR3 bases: TGTGCCAGCAGTTTGGGGGGTTTGAACACTGAAGCTTTCTTT.

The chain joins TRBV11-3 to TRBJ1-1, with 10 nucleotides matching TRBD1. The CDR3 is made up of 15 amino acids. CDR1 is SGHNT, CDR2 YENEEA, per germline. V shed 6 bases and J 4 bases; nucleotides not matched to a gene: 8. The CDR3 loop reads CASRGGTGATTEAFF. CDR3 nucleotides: TGTGCCAGCAGGGGGGGGACAGGGGCTACCACTGAAGCTTTCTTT. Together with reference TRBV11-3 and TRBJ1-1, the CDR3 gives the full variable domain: EAGVVQSPRYKIIEKKQPVAFWCNPISGHNTLYWYLQNLGQGPELLIRYENEEAVDDSQLPKDRFSAERLKGVDSTLKIQPAELGDSAVYLCASRGGTGATTEAFFGQGTRLTVV.

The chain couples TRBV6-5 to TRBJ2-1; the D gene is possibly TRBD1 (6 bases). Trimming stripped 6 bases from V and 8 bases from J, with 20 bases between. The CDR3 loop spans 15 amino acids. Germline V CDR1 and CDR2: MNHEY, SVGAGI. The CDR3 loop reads CASRNREWNGDEQFF. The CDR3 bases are TGTGCCAGCAGGAACAGGGAGTGGAATGGTGATGAGCAGTTCTTC.